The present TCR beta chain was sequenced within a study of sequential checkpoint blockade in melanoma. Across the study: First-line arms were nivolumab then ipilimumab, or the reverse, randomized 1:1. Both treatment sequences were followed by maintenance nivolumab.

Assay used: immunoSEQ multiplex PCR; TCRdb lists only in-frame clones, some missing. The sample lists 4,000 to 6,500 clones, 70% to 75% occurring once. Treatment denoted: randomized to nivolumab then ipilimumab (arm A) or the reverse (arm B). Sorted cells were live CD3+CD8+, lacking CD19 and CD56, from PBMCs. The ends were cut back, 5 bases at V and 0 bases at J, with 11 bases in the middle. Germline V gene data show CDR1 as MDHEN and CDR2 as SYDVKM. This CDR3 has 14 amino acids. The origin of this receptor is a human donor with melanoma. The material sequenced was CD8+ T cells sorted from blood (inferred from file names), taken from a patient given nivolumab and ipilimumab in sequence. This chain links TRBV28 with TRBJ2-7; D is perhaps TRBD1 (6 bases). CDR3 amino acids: CASSPGTNSYEQYF. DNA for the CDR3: TGTGCCAGCAGTCCGGGGACAAACTCCTACGAGCAGTACTTC.